This TCR beta chain originates from a study of beta chain features in type 1 diabetes. It was one heparinised blood draw, averaging about 116 mL, that each donor gave. Sorting with CD45RO/CCR7/CD25/CD127/CD95/CD27 yielded naive, central memory, regulatory and stem-like memory CD4+ cells. All of the isolated RNA was reverse transcribed, so expressed TCRB transcripts were sequenced. Sequencing used immunoSEQ multiplex PCR; TCRdb keeps in-frame clones, though not all of them. The sample gives fewer than 400,000 clones, roughly 8% of which show up once; less than 0.45% is in the top ten. This clone was observed a few times. Its target is not known. The study's findings and limits: Patients and controls would be equally affected if PCR favored shorter templates. The study found moderately but significantly shorter TCRB CDR3s in all four CD4+ subsets of Type 1 diabetes patients.

The sequenced sample consisted of central memory CD4+ T cells from blood. The sequence was collected from a woman aged 18-30 years in good health.

CDR3 residues: CASSMGYLGAKNIQYF. The DNA of the CDR3 is TGTGCCAGTAGTATGGGATACCTGGGGGCCAAAAACATTCAGTACTTC. V gene TRBV19 combines with J gene TRBJ2-4; D is undetermined. The CDR3 length is 16 residues. V shed 3 bases and J shed 1 base, with 13 bases lying between them. Germline V gives CDR1 LNHDA, CDR2 SQIVND (reference sequence).